This T cell receptor (beta chain) was identified in a study of cytotoxic CD8 clonotypes in ibrutinib-treated CLL. Study-wide results and limits: Public clonotypes were rare and shrank or held steady on treatment.

Measured with immunoSEQ multiplex PCR; TCRdb has only the in-frame clones, and not every one. This table holds some 80,000 clones, 70% to 80% found once. This CDR3 comprises 14 residues. CDR1 and CDR2 from the germline V gene are KGHSH and LQKENI. Trimming pared 3 bases from V and 5 bases from J, leaving 14 bases between. This clone came up a few times. As yet, its antigen is unknown. The chain is built from TRBV18 and TRBJ2-7; tentative D call: TRBD1 (5 bases). The sample here was PBMCs, taken after 12 months of ibrutinib treatment. The sequence was obtained from a human donor with chronic lymphocytic leukemia. The CDR3 is CASSPSRVGHEQYF. Written as DNA, the CDR3 is TGTGCCAGCTCACCGTCCAGGGTAGGCCACGAGCAGTACTTC.